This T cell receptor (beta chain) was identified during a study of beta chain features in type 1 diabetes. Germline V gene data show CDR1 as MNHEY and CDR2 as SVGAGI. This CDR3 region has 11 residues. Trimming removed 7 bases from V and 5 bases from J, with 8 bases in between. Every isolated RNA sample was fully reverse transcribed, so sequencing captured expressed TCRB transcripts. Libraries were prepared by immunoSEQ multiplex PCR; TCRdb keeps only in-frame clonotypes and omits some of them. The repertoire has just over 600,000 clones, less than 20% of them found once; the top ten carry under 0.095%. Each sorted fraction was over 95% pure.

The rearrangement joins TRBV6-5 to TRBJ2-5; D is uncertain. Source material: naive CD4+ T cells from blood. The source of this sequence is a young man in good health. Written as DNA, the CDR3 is TGTGCCAGCAAGATGTCGGAGACCCAGTACTTC. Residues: CASKMSETQYF.